This is a list of T cell receptor beta chains from one sample in a study of blood T cell repertoires in COVID-19. Sequencing used immunoSEQ multiplex PCR; TCRdb keeps in-frame clones, though not all of them. The sample carries hundreds of thousands of clones, over 75% recorded once. Sequenced: PBMCs or T cells enriched from blood (not recorded which). These receptors all stem from a woman between 40 and 50 years old with acute COVID-19. Each CDR3 is given with its conserved first and last residue. Rows may omit the clone size; those that give it use once, few, many or a size class.

>TRBV5-4|-
CASRTSTDTQYF
>TRBV6-5|-
CASRFRGIGNTIYF
>TRBV30|-
CAWRPGGTQPQHF
>TRBV18|-
CASSEEGKTQYF
>TRBV7-8|-
CASAGSPGTYEQYF
>TRBV13|few
CASSPRQGSEFF
>TRBV5-1|-
CASSLATTVMNTEAFF
>TRBV7-6|-
CASSPRDRENGEAFF
>TRBV7-9|-
CASSTGKSSYEQYF
>TRBV3-1/TRBV3-2|few
CASSQGVGEETQYF
>TRBV7-8|-
CASSLEVGGHEQYF
>TRBV20-1|few
CSASVAYEQYF
>TRBV5-4|-
CASTQPSTENTEAFF
>TRBV5-4|-
CASSRTRGEADTQYF
>TRBV5-6|-
CASSRDRLYEQYF
>TRBV3-1/TRBV3-2|-
CASSQDANGYIQYF
>TRBV3-1/TRBV3-2|-
CASSQELRTGELFF
>TRBV18|-
CASSPPGRSYEQYF
>TRBV6-5|-
CASSLDRGVPGELFF
>TRBV11-2|-
CASSFSTGPNYEQYF
>TRBV23-1|-
CASSQSRNEQFF
>TRBV7-2|-
CASSLSGQGGGEQFF
>TRBV19|-
CASGTGSLGETQYF
>TRBV5-4|-
CASSSDSLLSYYEQYF
>TRBV5-1|-
CASSSSLTGGTEAFF
>TRBV20-1|once
CSAGLADTQYF
>TRBV2|-
CASNPQGAGELFF
>TRBV5-4|-
CASSSSGGTRRTDTQYF
>TRBV5-1|-
CASSAVREEQFF
>TRBV11-2|once
CASSLRGREVETQYF
>TRBV5-1|once
CASSFRASGFTDTQYF
>TRBV14|-
CASSQAQGGIGYTF
>TRBV5-4|-
CASSLDGEDRLNTEAFF
>TRBV10-3|-
CAITSGQSTDTQYF
>TRBV5-1|-
CASSRGQGNTEAFF
>TRBV5-8|-
CASSAFVGQYNSPLHF
>TRBV30|-
CAWTRQVATEAFF
>TRBV2|-
CASSEAGRGDYSNQPQHF
>TRBV5-8|-
CASSRQGYATEAFF
>TRBV6-5|-
CASSYSSRDRGNGYTF
>TRBV5-1|-
CASSWGQGDTEAFF
>TRBV19|-
CASSIFGTSGYGYTF
>TRBV9|-
CASSPRTSGGAYEQFF
>TRBV29-1|-
CSVVLSYVGTDTQYF
>TRBV2|few
CASRDRTMNTEAFF
>TRBV5-1|-
CASSLSGSGTEAFF
>TRBV4-2|-
CASSHTSGSSYNEQFF
>TRBV6-2/TRBV6-3|-
CASSDRTASGEKLFF
>TRBV29-1|-
CSAGDTPSNEQFF
>TRBV30|-
CAWSVWSSNQPQHF
>TRBV24-1|once
CATSDSGQGVSNQPQHF
>TRBV2|-
CASSGTSNYGYTF
>TRBV30|-
CAWRMTSYTEAFF
>TRBV4-1|few
CASLERAGQGFAEAFF
>TRBV5-1|once
CASSLARGQALVTDTQYF
>TRBV5-1|-
CASSLSTAQTQYF
>TRBV7-8|-
CASSFPSSYGYTF
>TRBV5-1|-
CASSFTTGNFSPLHF
>TRBV6-5|-
CASSYSRRGGELFF